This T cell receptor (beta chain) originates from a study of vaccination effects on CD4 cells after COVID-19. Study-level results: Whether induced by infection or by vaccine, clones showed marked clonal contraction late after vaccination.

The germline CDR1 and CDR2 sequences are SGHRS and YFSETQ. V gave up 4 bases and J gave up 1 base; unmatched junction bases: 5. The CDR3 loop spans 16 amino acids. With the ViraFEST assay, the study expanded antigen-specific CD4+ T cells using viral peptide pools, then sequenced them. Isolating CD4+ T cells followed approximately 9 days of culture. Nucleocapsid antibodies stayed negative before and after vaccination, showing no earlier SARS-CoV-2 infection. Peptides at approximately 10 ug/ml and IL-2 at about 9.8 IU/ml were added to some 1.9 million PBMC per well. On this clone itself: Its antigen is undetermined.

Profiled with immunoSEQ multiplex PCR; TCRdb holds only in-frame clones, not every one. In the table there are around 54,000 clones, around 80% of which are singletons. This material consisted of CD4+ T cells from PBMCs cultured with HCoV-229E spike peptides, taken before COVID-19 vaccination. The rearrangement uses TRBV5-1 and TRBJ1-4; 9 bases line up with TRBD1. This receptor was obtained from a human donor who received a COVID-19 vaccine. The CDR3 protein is CASSPGQGGTNEKLFF. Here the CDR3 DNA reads TGCGCCAGCAGCCCGGGACAGGGAGGAACTAATGAAAAACTGTTTTTT.